This T cell receptor beta chain was retrieved from a study of control samples from healthy donors and cancer patients. The CDR3 contains 14 residues. The protocol was immunoSEQ multiplex PCR, while the TCRdb copy is restricted to in-frame clones and leaves out a portion. Counted here are about 89,000 clones, more than 75% occurring once; the ten biggest clones make up less than 2.5%. This TCR was sampled from a woman aged 40 to 49 in good health. The chain carries TRBV21-1 and TRBJ1-4. TRBV21-1 is a pseudogene locus. Sequences were obtained from blood. As DNA, the CDR3 is TGTGCCAGCAGCGGGAGGGGACCTAATGAAAAACTGTTTTTT. Its translation is CASSGRGPNEKLFF.